This is a list of T cell receptor beta chains from one sample in a study of Graves' ophthalmopathy and Graves' hyperthyroidism. MiXCR was run by TCRdb on the multiplex PCR reads, yielding one entry per CDR3 protein. The repertoire consists of around 1.1 million distinct CDR3 sequences, with about two fifths occurring once and the leading ten covering more than 9.5%. The specimen sequenced was peripheral blood or thyroid tissue (not recorded which). These receptor sequences come from an adult man with Graves' hyperthyroidism. Both conserved end residues are part of each CDR3. The order of the fields is clone size, D gene, J gene, V gene, CDR3 DNA, CDR3 protein. D genes are given only for firm matches. A row's size may be missing; if present it is once, few, many or a size class.

size: .
D: .
J: TRBJ1-5
V: TRBV6-6
DNA: TGTGCCAGCAGTTACTTAGCGGGGTTTGGAAGCAATCAGCCCCAGCATTTT
CDR3: CASSYLAGFGSNQPQHF

size: once
D: .
J: TRBJ2-5
V: TRBV10-3
DNA: TGTGCCATCAGGGCAGGCATGAACACTGAAGAGACCCAGTACTTC
CDR3: CAIRAGMNTEETQYF

size: .
D: .
J: TRBJ2-5
V: TRBV24-1
DNA: TGTGCCACCAGTCGTGATGGCCTGCAAGAGACCCAGTACTTC
CDR3: CATSRDGLQETQYF

size: many
D: .
J: TRBJ1-2
V: TRBV7-9
DNA: TGTGCCAGCAGCCCTCTCTTGGACAGCCTCGCGGGCTACACCTTC
CDR3: CASSPLLDSLAGYTF

size: few
D: TRBD1
J: TRBJ2-5
V: TRBV20-1
DNA: TGCAGTGCTAGGGAGCCGGGACAGGGGCCGGGGACCCAGTACTTC
CDR3: CSAREPGQGPGTQYF

size: many
D: TRBD1
J: TRBJ2-7
V: TRBV15
DNA: TGTGCCACCAGCAGAGATCACTCGGGACAGGGTTACGAGCAGTACTTC
CDR3: CATSRDHSGQGYEQYF

size: .
D: TRBD1
J: TRBJ2-7
V: TRBV7-9
DNA: TGTGCCAGCAGCTTAGCCGCGACAGGGGGGCAGTACTTC
CDR3: CASSLAATGGQYF

size: many
D: TRBD1
J: TRBJ1-2
V: TRBV11-2
DNA: TGTGCCAGCAGCGGACAGGGTACGGGTGGCTACACCTTC
CDR3: CASSGQGTGGYTF

size: .
D: .
J: TRBJ2-7
V: TRBV29-1
DNA: TGCAGCGCTCCGGGACTTCCCTACGAGCAGTACTTC
CDR3: CSAPGLPYEQYF

size: .
D: .
J: TRBJ1-2
V: TRBV15
DNA: TGTGCCACCAGCAGAAATGATCCCAACTATGGCTACACCTTC
CDR3: CATSRNDPNYGYTF

size: .
D: .
J: TRBJ1-5
V: TRBV10-3
DNA: .
CDR3: CAISVGIGYTFGSGTGKNQPQHF

size: many
D: .
J: TRBJ2-7
V: TRBV25-1
DNA: TGTGCCAGCAGTCCGACGGACGCCTACGAGCAGTACTTC
CDR3: CASSPTDAYEQYF

size: many
D: .
J: TRBJ2-5
V: TRBV9
DNA: TGTGCCAGCAGCGTAGGGGGCGCAGAGACCCAGTACTTC
CDR3: CASSVGGAETQYF

size: .
D: TRBD1
J: TRBJ2-7
V: TRBV10-3
DNA: TGTGCCACCATAAAGGACAGGGTTAAAGAGCAGTACTTC
CDR3: CATIKDRVKEQYF

size: once
D: .
J: TRBJ2-7
V: TRBV15
DNA: TGTGCCACCAGCAGAGCCGGGACCAGCTCCTACGAGCAGTACTTC
CDR3: CATSRAGTSSYEQYF

size: .
D: .
J: TRBJ2-5
V: TRBV25-1
DNA: TGTGCCAGCAGTGCCGCCTGGTTCAATCAGCCCCAGTACTTC
CDR3: CASSAAWFNQPQYF

size: .
D: .
J: TRBJ1-5
V: TRBV29-1
DNA: TGCAGCGTTGTGTGGGGGGACGAGCAGCCCCAGCATTTT
CDR3: CSVVWGDEQPQHF

size: many
D: .
J: TRBJ1-5
V: TRBV24-1
DNA: TGTGCCACCAGTGTGGGTAGCAATCAGCCCCAGCATTTT
CDR3: CATSVGSNQPQHF

size: many
D: TRBD1
J: TRBJ2-7
V: TRBV2
DNA: TGTGCCAGCAGGGGGGACAGTATTAAGTCCTACGAGCAGTACTTC
CDR3: CASRGDSIKSYEQYF

size: .
D: .
J: TRBJ2-7
V: TRBV4-1
DNA: TGCGCCAGCAGCCAAGAGGCCAGGGTTTCAGGGGAGCAGTACTTC
CDR3: CASSQEARVSGEQYF

size: .
D: TRBD1
J: TRBJ1-1
V: TRBV10-1
DNA: TGCGCCAACAGGGGTGGCACTGAAGCTTTCTTT
CDR3: CANRGGTEAFF

size: many
D: .
J: TRBJ1-6
V: TRBV7-9
DNA: TGTGCCAGCAGCTTATTCCAGGGTGATTCACCCCTCCACTTT
CDR3: CASSLFQGDSPLHF

size: .
D: .
J: TRBJ1-5
V: TRBV10-3
DNA: TGTGCCATCAGGGAGCCCGCTAGCAATCAGCCCCAGCATTTT
CDR3: CAIREPASNQPQHF

size: many
D: .
J: TRBJ1-5
V: TRBV10-3
DNA: TGTGCCATCAGGGAACGAGCCGAGACCGGCCCCCAGCATTTT
CDR3: CAIRERAETGPQHF

size: .
D: .
J: TRBJ1-1
V: TRBV5-1
DNA: TGCGCCAGCAGCGCACAGGATCGGGGGACTGAAGCTTTCTTT
CDR3: CASSAQDRGTEAFF

size: .
D: .
J: TRBJ2-7
V: TRBV20-1
DNA: TGCAGTGCCCGACCACTAGCATTCTACGAGCAGTACTTC
CDR3: CSARPLAFYEQYF

size: many
D: .
J: TRBJ1-1
V: TRBV20-1
DNA: TGCAGTGCTAGCCCCCTGACACGGCCGAACACTGAAGCTTTCTTT
CDR3: CSASPLTRPNTEAFF

size: .
D: .
J: TRBJ2-2
V: TRBV2
DNA: TGTGCCAGCGCCGTTAGCAGGGGAAACACCGGGGAGCTGTTTTTT
CDR3: CASAVSRGNTGELFF

size: many
D: .
J: TRBJ2-5
V: TRBV12-3/TRBV12-4
DNA: TGTGCCAGCAGTCCCGTCGGGGTGAAGGAGACCCAGTACTTC
CDR3: CASSPVGVKETQYF

size: .
D: TRBD1
J: TRBJ2-7
V: TRBV2
DNA: TGTGCCAGCAGTGAAGAAGGGACAGGGGGATACGAGCAGTACTTC
CDR3: CASSEEGTGGYEQYF

size: .
D: TRBD2
J: TRBJ2-7
V: TRBV7-8
DNA: TGTGCCAGCAGCTTACCGCGGGAGGGCGCGGGGGGCCCCGAGCAGTACTTC
CDR3: CASSLPREGAGGPEQYF

size: many
D: .
J: TRBJ2-7
V: TRBV10-1
DNA: TGCGCCAGCAGTGACTCCGGGCTCTCGGACGAGCAGTACTTC
CDR3: CASSDSGLSDEQYF

size: many
D: .
J: TRBJ1-6
V: TRBV2
DNA: TGTGCCAGCAGTCCCGCCAGGGTCAGCTCACCCCTCCACTTT
CDR3: CASSPARVSSPLHF

size: once
D: TRBD1
J: TRBJ2-2
V: TRBV7-2
DNA: TGTGCCAGCAACCCGACAGGGGTGATTCTACGGGAGCTGTTTTTT
CDR3: CASNPTGVILRELFF

size: .
D: .
J: TRBJ1-2
V: TRBV20-1
DNA: TGCAGTGCTGACCCCCGGGGGGGAAACTATGGCTACACCTTC
CDR3: CSADPRGGNYGYTF

size: many
D: .
J: TRBJ1-1
V: TRBV20-1
DNA: TGCAGTGCTACCCTTGGGAACACTGAAGCTTTCTTT
CDR3: CSATLGNTEAFF

size: .
D: .
J: TRBJ2-5
V: TRBV20-1
DNA: TGCAGCTTCTCCGCGGGGCTGGCAGGGCGAGAGACCCAGTACTTC
CDR3: CSFSAGLAGRETQYF

size: once
D: .
J: TRBJ2-5
V: TRBV20-1
DNA: TGCAGTGCTAGCGGAGGGCCGGAGACCCAGTACTTC
CDR3: CSASGGPETQYF

size: .
D: TRBD2
J: TRBJ2-7
V: TRBV12-3/TRBV12-4
DNA: TGTGCCAGACTCCTAGCGGGAGCCTACGAGCAGTACTTC
CDR3: CARLLAGAYEQYF

size: few
D: .
J: TRBJ2-5
V: TRBV30
DNA: TGTGCCTGGAGTTATGGCGGGATTGGGCAAGAGACCCAGTACTTC
CDR3: CAWSYGGIGQETQYF

size: .
D: .
J: TRBJ2-2
V: TRBV6-6
DNA: TGTGCCAGCAGTTACTCGATAGGTTACGACACCGGGGAGCTGTTTTTT
CDR3: CASSYSIGYDTGELFF

size: .
D: .
J: TRBJ1-4
V: TRBV5-4
DNA: TGTGCCAGCAGCTTGGCCGGGACCGGAAGAAGCGAAAAACTGTTTTTT
CDR3: CASSLAGTGRSEKLFF

size: .
D: .
J: TRBJ2-1
V: TRBV10-3
DNA: TGTGCCATCAGTGAGTTCTCCGCCGGGAATGAGCAGTTCTTC
CDR3: CAISEFSAGNEQFF

size: .
D: .
J: TRBJ1-2
V: TRBV20-1
DNA: TGCAGTGAGATCGGACAGAACTATGGCTACACCTTC
CDR3: CSEIGQNYGYTF

size: .
D: TRBD2
J: TRBJ2-7
V: TRBV10-3
DNA: TGTGCCACGGCGGGACTAGAGGATTCGCAGTACTTC
CDR3: CATAGLEDSQYF